Here is one T cell receptor (beta chain) with its context. Its antigen is still unknown. No base qualities exist here, and no much larger clone lies one base off it. The data originate from a study of blood T cell repertoires in COVID-19 (dated by TCRdb to about 2020). Describing the broader study: Collaborator samples came from the United States, Italy and Spain and covered acute and convalescent phases of COVID-19. The prospective study material was composed of cDNA or gDNA derived from T cells, B-cell-depleted T cells, or PBMCs. The dataset comprised deeply sampled blood TCRbeta repertoires from subjects exposed to, actively infected with, or recovered from COVID-19. A freely available public database, intended as a resource for researchers studying the immune response to SARS-CoV-2, is where the repertoires were released. The samples were drawn from two sources: the first 160 participants of the ongoing ImmuneRACE study, and fewer than 1,500 subjects contributed by 6 global collaborators. Nearly every sample came with metadata listing a de-identified subject ID, COVID-19 status, age in years and sex. Where HLA class I and class II types were available, the types were taken from metadata supplied by the sample provider, not from assay-based typing.

TCRbeta CDR3 regions were amplified from genomic DNA using the immunoSEQ Assay, a bias-controlled multiplex PCR. The authors processed their data as follows. The number of nucleated cells in each sample was estimated from the amplification of reference gene primers within the assay. Sequence reads were collapsed and filtered to measure the absolute abundance of every unique TCRbeta CDR3 rearrangement. For each sample, productive Simpson clonality was calculated as the square root of Simpson's diversity index over productive rearrangements. Here the immuneACCESS table is served through TCRdb, limited to in-frame sequences with V and J called. Missing clones are a known gap in these copies; in checked studies unresolved V genes cover under half, and the rest lacks a known reason. V, J and clone size reflect that table, while D and trimming were determined from the DNA. For this sample there are 150,000 to 200,000 clones; around 82% appear just once. The top ten clones comprise 6% to 8% of the sample.

Participants in the prospective study were aged roughly 18 to 95 years, lived in 20 to 25 United States geographic areas, and enrolled through a virtual design. In the prospective study, participants were assigned to cohorts based on the clinical history participants reported in a screening survey and a study questionnaire. Recovered participants in ImmuneRACE Cohort 3 were defined as having two consecutive negative NP/OP PCR tests, clearance from a healthcare professional, or resolution of symptoms. In the prospective study, mobile phlebotomists collected whole blood, serum and a nasopharyngeal or oropharyngeal swab from each participant. Participants in the prospective study had the option to provide additional blood draws and questionnaires over a roughly 2-month period. Before DNA extraction, blood samples from the prospective study were shipped at room temperature or frozen. Trimming removed 3 bases from V and 3 bases from J; the gene matches leave 11 bases unexplained. CDR1 is given as SGHRS and CDR2 as YFSETQ, both from the germline V gene. Inclusive of the bounding cysteine and phenylalanine, the CDR3 is 16 residues long. Only CDR3 DNA is held: 48 bases, read in frame from base 1.

The study at large found these results: Clinical and demographic metadata were provided uncurated, with the amount varying by source and participant.

The clonotype was recovered from a man aged 40-55 years who had recovered from COVID-19. Sequencing used PBMCs or T cells enriched from blood (not recorded which). This chain joins TRBV5-1 to TRBJ2-7, with TRBD1 identical over 8 junction bases. This receptor carries the CDR3 CASSYGPGQEVYEQYF. The DNA sequence is given as TGCGCCAGCAGCTACGGTCCGGGACAGGAAGTCTACGAGCAGTACTTC. This CDR3, with the reference TRBV5-1 and TRBJ2-7 proteins standing in past its ends, gives the full variable domain KAGVTQTPRYLIKTRGQQVTLSCSPISGHRSVSWYQQTPGQGLQFLFEYFSETQRNKGNFPGRFSGRQFSNSRSEMNVSTLELGDSALYLCASSYGPGQEVYEQYFGPGTRLTVT.